Below, 28 T cell receptor beta chains from the same sample are listed, as sequenced in a study of T cells after yellow fever vaccination (dated by TCRdb to about 2019). Per the publication, the treatment or condition label means: live attenuated yellow fever vaccine strain. The library came from 5' RACE. Sequencing was carried out with an Illumina HiSeq 2500. Starting from the raw public reads, TCRdb applied fastp trimming at Q25, assembled clones with MiXCR and retained in-frame beta chains. Rows matching on CDR3 protein sequence are summarized as one entry with the most common DNA and genes. The table for this sample lists a few hundred thousand distinct CDR3 sequences; around 7% of them were counted only once. Clones ranked in the top ten supply over 15% of the sample. The sequencing used PBMCs, collected about 49 days after the first yellow fever vaccination. The source is a man younger than 35 who received the YFV17D yellow fever vaccine.

The rearrangement uses TRBV25-1 and TRBJ2-3, with TRBD2 identical over 10 bases. The CDR3 runs to 14 residues. Germline CDR1 MGHDK, CDR2 SYGVNS. Germline trimming cut 5 bases from V and 4 bases from J; bases unmatched to any gene: 3. In DNA form, the CDR3 reads TGTGCCAGCAGTAAGCGGGGGGGCCCAGATACGCAGTATTTT. It codes for CASSKRGGPDTQYF.

The genes are TRBV11-2 and TRBJ2-1; D is unresolved. Germline CDR1 reads SGHAT; CDR2 reads FQNNGV. V was pared by 3 bases and J by 8 bases, with 11 bases between. There are 13 residues in the CDR3. This CDR3 is CASSFARNYEQFF. The CDR3 DNA sequence: TGTGCCAGCAGCTTTGCACGAAACTATGAGCAGTTCTTC. Full variable domain (remainder filled in from reference TRBV11-2 and TRBJ2-1): EAGVAQSPRYKIIEKRQSVAFWCNPISGHATLYWYQQILGQGPKLLIQFQNNGVVDDSQLPKDRFSAERLKGVDSTLKIQPAKLEDSAVYLCASSFARNYEQFFGPGTRLTVL.

This clonotype showed up just a few times. V and J are TRBV5-1 and TRBJ1-5, with a possible D match to TRBD1 (5 bases). CDR1 and CDR2 from the germline V gene are SGHRS and YFSETQ. V lost 3 bases and J 5 bases, leaving 15 bases between the germline ends. CDR3 size: 15 residues. The CDR3 is CASSYQGLADQPQHF. CDR3 coding DNA: TGCGCCAGCAGCTATCAGGGACTTGCGGATCAGCCCCAGCATTTT. Full variable domain (remainder filled in from reference TRBV5-1 and TRBJ1-5): KAGVTQTPRYLIKTRGQQVTLSCSPISGHRSVSWYQQTPGQGLQFLFEYFSETQRNKGNFPGRFSGRQFSNSRSEMNVSTLELGDSALYLCASSYQGLADQPQHFGDGTRLSIL.

This chain joins TRBV5-1 and TRBJ2-1; possibly TRBD2 for D (6 bases). Germline V lookup: CDR1 SGHRS, CDR2 YFSETQ. V lost 2 bases to trimming and J lost 6 bases, with 15 bases between them. The length of the CDR3 is 15 residues. The CDR3 region is CASSFTGDWVNEQFF. CDR3 coding DNA: TGCGCCAGCAGCTTTACGGGGGACTGGGTCAATGAGCAGTTCTTC.

J is TRBJ1-1 and V is TRBV7-9; no clear D gene. Trimming removed 1 base at V and 0 bases at J, with 9 bases between. This CDR3 is 15 amino acids long. Germline values: CDR1 SEHNR, CDR2 FQNEAQ (reference sequence). CDR3 residues: CASSLGGPMNTEAFF. CDR3 coding DNA: TGTGCCAGCAGCTTAGGGGGTCCGATGAACACTGAAGCTTTCTTT. Full variable domain (remainder filled in from reference TRBV7-9 and TRBJ1-1): DTGVSQNPRHKITKRGQNVTFRCDPISEHNRLYWYRQTLGQGPEFLTYFQNEAQLEKSRLLSDRFSAERPKGSFSTLEIQRTEQGDSAMYLCASSLGGPMNTEAFFGQGTRLTVV.

This chain uses TRBV20-1 with TRBJ1-1; D call uncertain. V was shortened by 3 bases and J by 10 bases, with 15 bases between the two germline ends. The V gene's germline CDR1 is DFQATT and CDR2 SNEGSKA (reference sequence). The CDR3 has 12 residues. The CDR3 DNA sequence: TGCAGTGCTAGGGGAGGCGGGGAAGGAGCTTTCTTT. Amino acids: CSARGGGEGAFF.

Ten or more counts support this clonotype. This rearrangement joins TRBV29-1 to TRBJ2-3; weak D call: TRBD2 (5 bases). From germline, CDR1 is SQVTM and CDR2 ANQGSEA. This CDR3 is 15 amino acids long. V lost 4 bases and J 2 bases, leaving 16 bases between the germline ends. CDR3 amino acids: CSVGGRAGATDTQYF. CDR3 DNA sequence: TGCAGCGTTGGAGGTCGTGCGGGTGCCACAGATACGCAGTATTTT.

This chain uses TRBV7-2 with TRBJ2-7; D is ambiguous. CDR3 size: 13 residues. V was trimmed by 0 bases and J by 6 bases, leaving 9 bases between them. Germline CDR1 and CDR2: SGHTA and FQGNSA. In nucleotides, the CDR3 is TGTGCCAGCAGCTTAGCGCCTCAATCCGAGCAGTACGTC. Its protein is CASSLAPQSEQYV.

In its sample, this clonotype was seen a few times. J is TRBJ2-7 and V is TRBV12-5, with D maybe TRBD1 (6 bases). CDR1 LGHNT and CDR2 FRNRAP come from the germline V gene. This CDR3 spans 12 amino acids. The ends were cut back, 5 bases at V and 3 bases at J, with 8 bases in the middle. CDR3: CASGQDSYEQYF. For the CDR3, the DNA is TGTGCTAGTGGTCAGGACAGCTACGAGCAGTACTTC. Full variable domain (rest looked up from reference TRBV12-5 and TRBJ2-7): DARVTQTPRHKVTEMGQEVTMRCQPILGHNTVFWYRQTMMQGLELLAYFRNRAPLDDSGMPKDRFSAEMPDATLATLKIQPSEPRDSAVYFCASGQDSYEQYFGPGTRLTVT.

There are many counts of this clonotype. The chain has TRBV6-6 and TRBJ1-4, with 7 bases lining up with TRBD1. The CDR3 has 13 amino acids. J lost 5 bases, V lost 6 bases, and 3 bases had no gene match. Germline CDR1 MNHNY, CDR2 SVGAGI (reference sequence). In DNA form, the CDR3 reads TGTGCCAGCAGGACAGGGCCGAATGAAAAACTGTTTTTT. Amino acids: CASRTGPNEKLFF.

In this sample, this clonotype turned up a few times. The rearrangement links TRBV5-1 to TRBJ2-7; 8 nucleotides align to TRBD1. Trimming cost V 4 bases and J 6 bases; bases outside gene matches: 6. Germline V gives CDR1 SGHRS, CDR2 YFSETQ. This CDR3 contains 13 residues. In DNA, the CDR3 is TGCGCCAGCAGCATGAACGGACAGGGCGAGCAGTACTTC. Translating it yields CASSMNGQGEQYF.

In this sample, this clonotype turned up a few times. The chain couples TRBV6-6 to TRBJ2-3, with D hard to call. Looked up from germline, CDR1 is MNHNY and CDR2 is SVGAGI (reference sequence). Trimming took off 0 bases at V and 8 bases at J, with 9 bases between the two ends. The CDR3 is 13 amino acids. The CDR3 sequence: CASSYSPRGTQYF. The CDR3 region has the DNA TGTGCCAGCAGTTACTCCCCCCGAGGTACGCAGTATTTT.

This clonotype has only a few counts. The V gene is TRBV19, the J gene TRBJ1-1; tentatively, D is TRBD1 (5 bases). The CDR3 consists of 13 residues. V was pared by 5 bases and J by 4 bases, with 11 bases between. CDR1 LNHDA and CDR2 SQIVND come from the germline V gene (reference sequence). The CDR3 bases are TGTGCCAGTAGTGGGGGGACGGCCACTGAAGCTTTCTTT. It is translated as CASSGGTATEAFF.

The V and J genes are TRBV19 and TRBJ2-1, with D perhaps matching TRBD2 (5 bases). The length of the CDR3 is 15 residues. Germline V lookup: CDR1 LNHDA, CDR2 SQIVND (reference sequence). V dropped 7 bases and J dropped 2 bases, with 15 bases sitting between them. The CDR3 here is CASIPFAGAYNEQFF. The CDR3 DNA reads TGTGCCAGTATTCCCTTCGCCGGGGCCTACAATGAGCAGTTCTTC.

This clonotype has at least ten counts. The chain is built from TRBV5-1 and TRBJ2-5; 10 nucleotides agree with TRBD2. CDR3 size: 14 residues. The germline V gene has CDR1 SGHRS and CDR2 YFSETQ. After removal of 4 bases from V and 4 bases from J, the junction contained 4 bases not matched to a gene. CDR3 sequence reads: CASSSRLAGETQYF. Here the CDR3 DNA reads TGCGCCAGCAGCAGCAGACTAGCGGGAGAGACCCAGTACTTC.

This clonotype was seen ten or more times. The chain recombines TRBV20-1 with TRBJ2-1; 8 bases are a match to TRBD2. The CDR3 sequence is 15 residues long. Losses at the gene ends were 3 bases for V and 0 bases for J; bases not matched to a gene: 4. Per the germline V gene, CDR1 is DFQATT and CDR2 is SNEGSKA (reference sequence). The CDR3 spells CSASAGGLSYNEQFF. The DNA of the CDR3 is TGCAGTGCTAGCGCGGGGGGACTCTCCTACAATGAGCAGTTCTTC.

This clonotype was found a few times. This chain links TRBV7-9 with TRBJ2-1, with D perhaps matching TRBD2 (5 bases). V was shortened by 7 bases and J by 0 bases, with 13 bases between the two germline ends. In germline, CDR1 is SEHNR, CDR2 FQNEAQ (reference sequence). This CDR3 is 15 amino acids long. The CDR3 is CASTEPGSSYNEQFF. The CDR3 DNA sequence: TGTGCCAGCACCGAACCGGGGAGCTCCTACAATGAGCAGTTCTTC.

The chain uses TRBV29-1 and TRBJ2-7; possible D gene TRBD1, 5 bases. The CDR3 loop spans 11 amino acids. The germline CDR1 and CDR2 sequences are SQVTM and ANQGSEA. V was clipped by 6 bases and J by 3 bases, with 9 bases between them. CDR3 region: CSVVQGYEQYF. The CDR3 region has the DNA TGCAGCGTCGTTCAGGGCTACGAGCAGTACTTC.

Only a few counts were recorded for this clonotype. The rearrangement joins TRBV7-9 to TRBJ1-5; D unresolved. With 11 bases removed from V and 7 bases from J, the gap between germline ends came to 18 bases. The CDR3 covers 13 residues. Germline CDR1 reads SEHNR; CDR2 reads FQNEAQ (reference sequence). CDR3 DNA: TGTGCCGGATCTCAGACCCCCGGACAGCCCCAGCATTTT. It translates to CAGSQTPGQPQHF.

The V gene is TRBV9, the J gene TRBJ2-5; D is uncertain. Germline V gene lookup returns CDR1 SGDLS and CDR2 YYNGEE. V lost 4 bases, J lost 3 bases, and 16 bases lay in between. CDR3 length equals 15 residues. DNA of the CDR3: TGTGCCAGCAGCCCAAGTTTGGTCCTAGAAGAGACCCAGTACTTC. Its protein is CASSPSLVLEETQYF.

The sample holds many counts of this clonotype. The chain carries TRBV29-1 and TRBJ1-5, with D possibly being TRBD1 (5 bases). CDR1 is SQVTM, CDR2 ANQGSEA, per germline. The ends were cut back, 5 bases at V and 4 bases at J, with 18 bases in the middle. The CDR3 sequence is 15 residues long. The CDR3 sequence is CSVRQMGERNQPQHF. As DNA, the CDR3 is TGCAGCGTTAGACAGATGGGGGAGCGGAATCAGCCCCAGCATTTT.

Only a few counts were recorded for this clonotype. This chain links TRBV7-9 with TRBJ2-3, with 8 bases that match TRBD2. There are 15 residues in the CDR3. The germline V gene has CDR1 SEHNR and CDR2 FQNEAQ (reference sequence). V lost 0 bases and J lost 8; bases outside the gene matches: 7. CDR3 DNA sequence: TGTGCCAGCAGCTTAGCAACTAGCGGAGGAGGTACGCAGTATTTT. As protein: CASSLATSGGGTQYF.

This clonotype was detected a few times. The chain has TRBV6-1 and TRBJ1-4; D not resolved. Trimming removed 4 bases from V and 5 bases from J, with 14 bases in between. The germline V gene has CDR1 MNHNS and CDR2 SASEGT. The length of the CDR3 is 15 residues. Here the CDR3 reads CASSVMGRRNEKLFF. The CDR3 DNA reads as TGTGCCAGCAGTGTAATGGGCAGGAGAAATGAAAAACTGTTTTTT.

This clonotype was picked up a small number of times. This chain connects TRBV12-3 or TRBV12-4 to TRBJ2-7, with unresolved D. The ends were cut back, 3 bases at V and 2 bases at J, with 5 bases in the middle. The CDR3 loop spans 12 amino acids. CDR3 DNA: TGTGCCAGCAGTTTTGGGGCCTACGAGCAGTACTTC. Translation: CASSFGAYEQYF.

The rearrangement links TRBV3-1 to TRBJ1-5; a possible D gene is TRBD1 (5 bases). Trimming removed 4 bases at V and 0 bases at J, with 13 bases between. The CDR3 length is 16 residues. CDR1 and CDR2 (germline): LGHDT, YNNKEL (reference sequence). The CDR3 loop reads CASSPGGYNSNQPQHF. CDR3 in DNA: TGTGCCAGCAGCCCCGGGGGATATAATAGCAATCAGCCCCAGCATTTT.

This clonotype turned up a few times. This sequence joins TRBV5-1 and TRBJ2-2, with D hard to call. The V end was cut by 4 bases, the J end by 6 bases, with 13 bases between. Germline V CDR1 and CDR2: SGHRS, YFSETQ. The CDR3 is 14 amino acids. The CDR3 DNA reads TGCGCCAGCAGCCCGGGCTTTAGGGCCGGGGAGCTGTTTTTT. It specifies CASSPGFRAGELFF.

This clonotype was counted at least ten times. The chain combines TRBV7-2 with TRBJ1-2, with D possibly being TRBD1 (5 bases). In germline, CDR1 is SGHTA, CDR2 FQGNSA. The CDR3 spans 16 residues. The V end was cut by 0 bases, the J end by 0 bases, with 11 bases between. DNA of the CDR3: TGTGCCAGCAGCTTAGCTTCCGACAGACCTAACTATGGCTACACCTTC. Residues: CASSLASDRPNYGYTF.

V is TRBV28 and J is TRBJ2-7; D may be TRBD2 (7 bases). V was clipped by 7 bases and J by 2 bases, with 21 bases between them. The CDR3 length is 16 residues. Germline CDR1 and CDR2: MDHEN and SYDVKM. The chain's CDR3 is CASTPGGQPSPYEQYV. The DNA for the CDR3 is TGTGCCAGCACCCCGGGAGGACAGCCGTCACCCTACGAGCAGTACGTC.